The subject of this entry is one T cell receptor beta chain. This sample is drawn from a study of T cell responses to AZD1222 COVID-19 vaccine. Generated by immunoSEQ multiplex PCR, the TCRdb table keeps only in-frame clones and is missing some. The sample contains roughly 110,000 clones, 92% of which appear only once. Specimen: peripheral blood, collected 28 days after the second AZD1222 dose. This TCR was recovered from an adult who received the AZD1222 COVID-19 vaccine.

CDR3 nucleotide sequence: TGTGCCAGCAGTACCGGGTCCAGATCCTATGGCTACACCTTC. Its protein is CASSTGSRSYGYTF. V is TRBV6-2 or TRBV6-3 and J is TRBJ1-2, with unresolved D. CDR3 length equals 14 residues. V was clipped by 5 bases and J by 4 bases, with 14 bases between them. CDR1 is MNHEY and CDR2 is SVGEGT in the germline V gene.